Listed here are 29 T cell receptor beta chains from one sample, sequenced in a study of T-cell reconstitution after alpha-beta-depleted transplantation in children. Unique molecular identifiers were incorporated into the prepared TCRbeta library. Each CDR3 protein gets one entry after TCRdb re-called the PCR reads with MiXCR. The data hold a few hundred thousand distinct CDR3 sequences, with about a tenth observed a single time. This sample comprised PBMCs from the stem cell graft donor, obtained from the stem cell graft. Receptors were obtained from a human donor who donated a stem cell graft to a child with SCID.

V usage is TRBV5-1 and J usage is TRBJ2-7, with no clear D. V dropped 3 bases and J dropped 0 bases, with 10 bases sitting between them. The CDR3 has 14 amino acids. The germline CDR1 and CDR2 sequences are SGHRS and YFSETQ. CDR3 amino acids: CASSSPGFSYEQYF. Here the CDR3 DNA reads TGCGCCAGCAGCTCGCCGGGTTTCTCCTACGAGCAGTACTTC.

This chain joins TRBV10-3 and TRBJ2-5, with 7 bases identical to TRBD2. The germline V gene encodes CDR1 ENHRY and CDR2 SYGVKD. The CDR3 sequence is 12 residues long. Trimming removed 6 bases from V and 5 bases from J; junction bases left unmatched: 3. In nucleotides, the CDR3 is TGTGCCATCAGGGGGACTACGGAGACCCAGTACTTC. Its protein product is CAIRGTTETQYF.

The rearrangement uses TRBV14 and TRBJ2-6; 9 nucleotides align to TRBD1. CDR1 and CDR2 (germline): SGHDN, FVKESK. The CDR3 runs 21 residues. J lost 1 base, V lost 0 bases, and 13 bases had no gene match. DNA of the CDR3: TGTGCCAGCAGCCAAGAAACGGTCTGGAACAGGGGGCTGTCTGGGGCCAACGTCCTGACTTTC. Amino acid sequence: CASSQETVWNRGLSGANVLTF.

Worth noting for this clonotype: One end of the junction does not line up with germline, which may come from a read error. This chain uses TRBV18 with TRBJ2-2; D might be TRBD1 or TRBD2, each matching 5 bases. The CDR3 covers 17 residues. Germline V gene lookup returns CDR1 KGHSH and CDR2 LQKENI. The CDR3, as DNA: TGTGCCAGCTTATCACCCATGAGGGGTGCTAACACGGGGGAGCTGTTTTTT. Translating gives CASLSPMRGANTGELFF.

The chain employs TRBV5-5 and TRBJ2-1; 10 nucleotides line up with TRBD2. Losses at the gene ends were 4 bases for V and 16 bases for J; bases not matched to a gene: 8. Germline V lookup: CDR1 SGHKS, CDR2 YYEKEE (reference sequence). The CDR3 length is 12 residues. Here the CDR3 reads CASSVPGLASFF. In nucleotides, the CDR3 is TGTGCCAGCAGCGTCCCGGGACTAGCGTCTTTCTTC.

This clonotype was found a few times. The chain has TRBV27 and TRBJ1-2; tentative D call: TRBD1 (6 bases). Germline V gene sequence: CDR1 MNHEY, CDR2 SMNVEV (reference sequence). V was pared by 5 bases and J by 5 bases, with 15 bases between. This CDR3 region has 14 residues. CDR3 sequence: CASSPLGGSYGYTF. The DNA of the CDR3 is TGTGCCAGCAGTCCCCTGGGGGGCTCTTATGGCTACACCTTC.

This clonotype occurred a few times. V is TRBV27 and J is TRBJ2-1; D gene ambiguous. Germline-derived CDR1 and CDR2 are MNHEY and SMNVEV (reference sequence). The CDR3 has 13 amino acids. Trimming cost V 8 bases and J 0 bases, with 8 bases left between them. Written as DNA, the CDR3 is TGTGCCAGCGGGGTAGCCTCCTACAATGAGCAGTTCTTC. Amino acid sequence: CASGVASYNEQFF.

In nucleotides, the CDR3 is TGTGCCAGCAGTGAATCCCTTTTCGGGGGGCCGACAGATACGCAGTATTTT. Encoded protein: CASSESLFGGPTDTQYF. This sequence joins TRBV25-1 and TRBJ2-3; D may be TRBD2 (7 bases). This CDR3 contains 17 residues. Germline CDR1 and CDR2: MGHDK and SYGVNS. Trimming removed 1 base from V and 3 bases from J, with 17 bases in between.

Ten or more counts support this clonotype. The gene calls are TRBV6-1 and TRBJ2-1; 10 bases align to TRBD2. The CDR3 is 14 amino acids. The V segment lost 6 bases and the J segment 9 bases; nucleotides outside the gene matches: 8. Germline CDR1 is MNHNS and CDR2 is SASEGT. The DNA of the CDR3 is TGTGCCAGCAGGATAGCGGGGGGACTTGGTGAGCAGTTCTTC. Translated: CASRIAGGLGEQFF.

This clonotype was recorded at least ten times. The genes are TRBV12-3 or TRBV12-4 and TRBJ2-5; possible D gene TRBD1, 5 bases. Trimming took off 3 bases at V and 5 bases at J, with 10 bases between the two ends. The CDR3 runs to 13 residues. The CDR3 coding sequence is TGTGCCAGCAGTTTTGGACAATGGGAGACCCAGTACTTC. This sequence encodes CASSFGQWETQYF.

This clonotype has a single count. This chain links TRBV12-3 or TRBV12-4 with TRBJ2-1; the match to TRBD1 covers 7 bases. V shed 3 bases and J 4 bases; nucleotides not matched to a gene: 6. The CDR3 is 15 amino acids. CDR3 sequence: CASSLTTGKYNEQFF. CDR3 nucleotides: TGTGCCAGCAGTTTGACGACAGGGAAGTACAATGAGCAGTTCTTC.

This clonotype was picked up a small number of times. This sequence joins TRBV20-1 and TRBJ2-1; TRBD1 matches 7 bases. The CDR3 length is 16 residues. Germline V lookup: CDR1 DFQATT, CDR2 SNEGSKA (reference sequence). V lost 4 bases to trimming and J lost 10 bases; unmatched junction nucleotides: 19. The CDR3 protein is CSATTWDRLMNVEQFF. The CDR3 nucleotides read TGCAGTGCTACGACCTGGGACAGACTAATGAATGTCGAGCAGTTCTTC.

In its sample, this clonotype was seen a few times. The chain links TRBV12-3 or TRBV12-4 to TRBJ2-3; 8 bases map to TRBD1. After removal of 5 bases from V and 1 base from J, the junction contained 11 bases not matched to a gene. CDR3 length: 17 residues. CDR3 sequence: CASSQITGGRGTDTQYF. DNA of the CDR3: TGTGCCAGCAGTCAGATTACAGGGGGAAGGGGCACAGATACGCAGTATTTT.

The V call is TRBV12-3 or TRBV12-4, the J call TRBJ2-1, with D perhaps matching TRBD1 (6 bases). The V end lost 5 bases, the J end lost 8 bases, and 10 bases lay between the germline ends. This CDR3 has 12 residues. This CDR3 reads CASSTDSHEQFF. The CDR3 DNA follows: TGTGCCAGCAGTACGGACAGCCATGAGCAGTTCTTC.

This chain uses TRBV6-5 with TRBJ2-7; TRBD2 agrees at 9 bases. J was trimmed by 6 bases and V by 3 bases; bases with no gene match: 6. The CDR3 has 14 residues. CDR1 and CDR2 from the germline V gene are MNHEY and SVGAGI. CDR3 coding DNA: TGTGCCAGCAGTTATCGCGGGGGGGCCTTCGAGCAGTACTTC. Its translation is CASSYRGGAFEQYF.

CDR3: CSARRGSSYNEQFF. The DNA for the CDR3 is TGCAGTGCTAGAAGGGGATCGTCCTACAATGAGCAGTTCTTC. The chain is built from TRBV20-1 and TRBJ2-1; a possible D gene is TRBD1 (5 bases). CDR1 DFQATT and CDR2 SNEGSKA come from the germline V gene (reference sequence). This CDR3 is built from 14 residues. V shed 2 bases and J shed 1 base, with 9 bases lying between them.

Only a few counts were recorded for this clonotype. The rearrangement links TRBV7-9 to TRBJ2-1; a weak D match, TRBD2 (6 bases). The V and J ends lost 3 bases and 5 bases respectively, with 11 bases between them. There are 14 residues in the CDR3. In germline, CDR1 is SEHNR, CDR2 FQNEAQ (reference sequence). The CDR3 spells CASSFGGPHNEQFF. In DNA form, the CDR3 reads TGTGCCAGCAGCTTCGGGGGACCCCACAATGAGCAGTTCTTC.

In its sample, this clonotype was seen a few times. V is TRBV5-1 and J is TRBJ2-6; D ambiguous. This CDR3 comprises 17 residues. V gave up 0 bases and J gave up 0 bases, with 10 bases separating them. CDR1 is SGHRS, CDR2 YFSETQ, per germline. DNA of the CDR3: TGCGCCAGCAGCTTGGGTCTTATAAGCTCTGGGGCCAACGTCCTGACTTTC. Its protein product is CASSLGLISSGANVLTF.

J is TRBJ2-7 and V is TRBV7-2; TRBD2 aligns across 9 bases. The CDR3 runs to 14 residues. Trimming took 3 bases from V and 3 from J; bases not matched to a gene: 3. The germline CDR1 and CDR2 sequences are SGHTA and FQGNSA. CDR3 coding DNA: TGTGCCAGCAGCTTGGCACTAGCGGGCTACGAGCAGTACTTC. It specifies CASSLALAGYEQYF.

This clonotype has a handful of counts. V and J are TRBV12-3 or TRBV12-4 and TRBJ1-1, with a tentative D call TRBD1 (5 bases). The CDR3 is 13 residues long. V lost 6 bases, J lost 7 bases, and 15 bases lay in between. CDR3 amino acids: CASSLLGGSEAFF. CDR3 bases: TGTGCCAGCAGCCTGCTGGGGGGGAGTGAAGCTTTCTTT.

The V call is TRBV29-1, the J call TRBJ2-4, with TRBD2 matching over 7 bases. CDR1 is SQVTM, CDR2 ANQGSEA, per germline. The CDR3 consists of 14 residues. With V trimmed by 7 bases and J by 6 bases, 12 bases remained unmatched. CDR3 in DNA: TGCAGCGCCGCGGAGACGTCGGGAGGAAACATTCAGTACTTC. Translated, it gives CSAAETSGGNIQYF.

The V and J genes are TRBV14 and TRBJ2-3; the match to TRBD2 covers 8 bases. The CDR3 runs 16 residues. CDR1 and CDR2 from the germline V gene are SGHDN and FVKESK. After removal of 3 bases from V and 11 bases from J, the junction contained 16 bases not matched to a gene. CDR3 protein: CASSQGNSGVALRQYF. The CDR3 DNA sequence: TGTGCCAGCAGCCAGGGGAATAGCGGGGTGGCCCTGAGGCAGTATTTT. The whole variable domain, filled in from reference TRBV14 and TRBJ2-3, reads EAGVTQFPSHSVIEKGQTVTLRCDPISGHDNLYWYRRVMGKEIKFLLHFVKESKQDESGMPNNRFLAERTGGTYSTLKVQPAELEDSGVYFCASSQGNSGVALRQYFGPGTRLTVL.

In this sample, this clonotype turned up a few times. CDR3 coding DNA: TGTGCCACCGCGGTAAGCGGTATACTGAACACTGAAGCTTTCTTT. Translated: CATAVSGILNTEAFF. The rearrangement joins TRBV6-1 to TRBJ1-1; D uncertain. Trimming left V 10 bases short and J 0 bases short, with 18 bases between. The CDR3 has 15 residues. CDR1 is MNHNS, CDR2 SASEGT, per germline.

In its sample, this clonotype was seen a few times. V usage is TRBV12-3 or TRBV12-4 and J usage is TRBJ2-1; 13 bases match TRBD2. The CDR3 has 16 residues. J gave up 7 bases and V 8 bases, and 11 bases lay outside the gene matches. CDR3 coding DNA: TGTGCCAGCCTCGCCGTGGGACTAGCGGGGATTAATGAGCAGTTCTTC. This sequence encodes CASLAVGLAGINEQFF.

This clonotype was recorded a few times. J is TRBJ2-3 and V is TRBV15; 9 bases fit TRBD1. V was clipped by 8 bases and J by 3 bases; unmatched bases: 9. Germline V CDR1 and CDR2: LNHNV, YYDKDF (reference sequence). This CDR3 region has 15 residues. CDR3 bases: TGTGCCACCGGTAGACAGGGGGGGACGACAGATACGCAGTATTTT. Its protein product is CATGRQGGTTDTQYF.

There are a few counts of this clonotype. The CDR3 bases are TGTGCCAGCAGTTACGGGGACCGAGCTGAGCAGTTCTTC. It yields the protein CASSYGDRAEQFF. This rearrangement joins TRBV6-5 to TRBJ2-1; D possibly uses TRBD1 or TRBD2 (5 bases each). CDR3 length: 13 residues. Trimming took 2 bases from V and 9 from J, leaving 11 bases between them. The germline CDR1 and CDR2 sequences are MNHEY and SVGAGI.

This clonotype was recorded a few times. The rearrangement uses TRBV5-1 and TRBJ2-5; 9 bases are a match to TRBD1. The CDR3 has 15 amino acids. Trimming removed 0 bases from V and 5 bases from J; junction bases left unmatched: 5. Per the germline V gene, CDR1 is SGHRS and CDR2 is YFSETQ. The DNA for the CDR3 is TGCGCCAGCAGCTTGGACAGGGGGCAAGGGGAGACCCAGTACTTC. This sequence encodes CASSLDRGQGETQYF.

The table lists this clonotype with a few counts. The chain employs TRBV12-3 or TRBV12-4 and TRBJ2-2, with D tentatively TRBD1 (5 bases). The CDR3 consists of 15 residues. V was pared by 2 bases and J by 0 bases, with 7 bases between. CDR3 sequence (DNA): TGTGCCAGCAGTTTAACCAGGGCGAACACCGGGGAGCTGTTTTTT. Its translation is CASSLTRANTGELFF.

This clonotype was found a few times. V usage is TRBV7-2 and J usage is TRBJ1-4; D unclear. V was cut by 2 bases and J by 5 bases, with 9 bases left in between. The germline CDR1 and CDR2 sequences are SGHTA and FQGNSA. CDR3 length: 14 amino acids. CDR3 amino acids: CASSLRPGNEKLFF. In nucleotides, the CDR3 is TGTGCCAGCAGCTTACGGCCGGGAAATGAAAAACTGTTTTTT. Using reference TRBV7-2 and TRBJ1-4 for the parts outside the CDR3, the full variable domain is GAGVSQSPSNKVTEKGKDVELRCDPISGHTALYWYRQSLGQGLEFLIYFQGNSAPDKSGLPSDRFSAERTGGSVSTLTIQRTQQEDSAVYLCASSLRPGNEKLFFGSGTQLSVL.